This T cell receptor beta chain is from a study of cytomegalovirus exposure and HLA in healthy donors. As regards this clone: Its cognate antigen is unknown.

Study-level results: One variant, a missense change in DCLRE1C, was linked in a later analysis to TCR beta V- and J-gene trimming. Among the sequence variants, a highly shared cluster was likely an artifact of sequencing. There were a few CMV-associated chains whose specificity for CMV antigens was confirmed in vitro.

Each donor was healthy, and each was a bone marrow donor. Germline assignment: CDR1 GTSNPN and CDR2 SVGIG (reference sequence). This CDR3 contains 15 residues. The germline V and J ends were trimmed by 1 base and 0 bases, with 11 bases remaining between them. Vbeta (60) and Jbeta (13) primers were used in the PCR. Clones were sequenced by immunoSEQ multiplex PCR, and TCRdb holds only the in-frame ones, with some missing. The sample lists 120,000 or so clones, about 79% occurring once. The sample comprised PBMCs. The clonotype originates from a woman aged 45-60 years in good health and CMV-seronegative. The chain is built from TRBV30 and TRBJ2-3, with D tentatively TRBD1 (5 bases). Here the CDR3 DNA reads TGTGCCTGGAGTGAGGGGTTGGCCAGCACAGATACGCAGTATTTT. Protein sequence: CAWSEGLASTDTQYF.